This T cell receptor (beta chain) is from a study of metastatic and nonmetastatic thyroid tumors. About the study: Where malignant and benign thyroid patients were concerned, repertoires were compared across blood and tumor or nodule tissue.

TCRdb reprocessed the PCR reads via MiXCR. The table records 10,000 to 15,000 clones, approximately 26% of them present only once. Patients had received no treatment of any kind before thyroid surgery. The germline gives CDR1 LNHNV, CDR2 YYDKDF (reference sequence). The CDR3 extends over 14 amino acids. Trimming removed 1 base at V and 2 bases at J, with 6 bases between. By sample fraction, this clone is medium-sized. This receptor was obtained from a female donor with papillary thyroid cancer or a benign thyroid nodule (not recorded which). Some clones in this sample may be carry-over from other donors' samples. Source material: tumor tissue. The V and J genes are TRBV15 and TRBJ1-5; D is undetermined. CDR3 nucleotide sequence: TGTGCCACCAGCAGAGGTGGCGGCAATCAGCCCCAGCATTTT. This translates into CATSRGGGNQPQHF.